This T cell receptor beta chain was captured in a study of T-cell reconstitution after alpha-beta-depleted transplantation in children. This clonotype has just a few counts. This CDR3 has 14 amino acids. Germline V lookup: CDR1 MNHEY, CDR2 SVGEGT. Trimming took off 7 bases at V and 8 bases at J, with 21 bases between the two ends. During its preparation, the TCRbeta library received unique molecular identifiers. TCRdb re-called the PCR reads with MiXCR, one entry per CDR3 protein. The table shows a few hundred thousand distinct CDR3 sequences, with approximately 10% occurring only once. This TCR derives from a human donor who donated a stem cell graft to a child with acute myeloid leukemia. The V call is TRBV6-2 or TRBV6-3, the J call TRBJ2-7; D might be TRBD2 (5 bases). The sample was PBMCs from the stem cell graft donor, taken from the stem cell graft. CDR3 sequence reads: CASTRPDPGYKQYF. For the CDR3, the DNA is TGTGCCAGCACTCGACCCGACCCGGGGTACAAGCAGTACTTC.